This is a list of T cell receptor beta chains from one sample in a study of blood T cell repertoires in COVID-19. The repertoire was sequenced with immunoSEQ multiplex PCR; TCRdb's copy has only in-frame clones and lacks some. The sample contains some 260,000 clones, almost 90% of which appear only once. The specimen sequenced was peripheral blood. The receptors stem from a man aged 80 or over with acute or convalescent COVID-19. Both conserved end residues are part of each CDR3. A D gene is named only where the DNA matches it firmly. A clone size is listed for some rows: how often the clone was seen (once, few, many), or a class if it is expanded.

D,size,V,J,CDR3,DNA
TRBD2,NA,TRBV3-1/TRBV3-2,TRBJ2-7,CASSQEVSLIWAGGTYEQYF,TGTGCCAGCAGCCAAGAGGTGAGTTTAATCTGGGCGGGGGGGACCTACGAGCAGTACTTC
TRBD2,NA,TRBV11-3,TRBJ2-5,CASSPGLAGGGYQETQYF,TGTGCCAGCAGCCCAGGACTAGCGGGAGGGGGTTACCAAGAGACCCAGTACTTC
TRBD2,NA,TRBV15,TRBJ2-7,CATSRDLAGGIEQYF,TGTGCCACCAGCAGAGATCTAGCGGGAGGAATCGAGCAGTACTTC
NA,NA,TRBV11-2,TRBJ2-7,CASSLESSYEQYF,TGTGCCAGCAGCTTAGAGTCATCCTACGAGCAGTACTTC
NA,NA,TRBV18,TRBJ1-2,CASSPPSRGNYGYTF,TGTGCCAGCTCACCACCGTCCAGGGGTAACTATGGCTACACCTTC
TRBD1,once,TRBV3-1/TRBV3-2,TRBJ1-1,CASSTTGMNTEAFF,TGTGCCAGCAGCACGACAGGGATGAACACTGAAGCTTTCTTT
TRBD1,NA,TRBV28,TRBJ1-2,CASSSPTGGKYGYTF,TGTGCCAGCAGTTCTCCGACAGGGGGCAAATATGGCTACACCTTC
TRBD1,once,TRBV6-5,TRBJ1-1,CAKDPGQGANTEAFF,TGTGCCAAAGACCCGGGACAGGGGGCGAACACTGAAGCTTTCTTT
NA,few,TRBV7-9,TRBJ2-7,CASSPAATPTRQYF,TGTGCCAGCAGCCCCGCGGCTACTCCTACGAGGCAGTACTTC
NA,NA,TRBV9,TRBJ2-1,CASSVARGNEQFF,TGTGCCAGCAGCGTAGCCAGGGGCAATGAGCAGTTCTTC
TRBD1,once,TRBV3-1/TRBV3-2,TRBJ2-5,CASSQENRGLQETQYF,TGTGCCAGCAGCCAAGAAAACAGGGGGCTCCAAGAGACCCAGTACTTC
TRBD1,NA,TRBV19,TRBJ1-6,CASSISVDRGAGNSPLHF,TGTGCCAGTAGTATAAGCGTGGACAGGGGCGCTGGGAATTCACCCCTCCACTTT
NA,NA,TRBV3-1/TRBV3-2,TRBJ2-2,CASSQEAGGPWTGELFF,TGTGCCAGCAGCCAAGAGGCCGGGGGGCCGTGGACCGGGGAGCTGTTTTTT
TRBD1,NA,TRBV5-1,TRBJ2-5,CASSYGTDQETQYF,TGCGCCAGCAGTTACGGGACAGACCAAGAGACCCAGTACTTC
TRBD1,NA,TRBV27,TRBJ1-2,CASSRGQGGYYGYTF,TGTGCCAGCAGTCGCGGACAGGGGGGTTACTATGGCTACACCTTC
TRBD2,once,TRBV7-2,TRBJ2-1,CASQALVVAGEGEQFF,TGTGCCAGTCAGGCTCTAGTAGTAGCGGGAGAGGGCGAGCAGTTCTTC
NA,NA,TRBV29-1,TRBJ2-1,CSVRQNNEQFF,TGCAGCGTGCGACAGAACAATGAGCAGTTCTTC
NA,NA,TRBV28,TRBJ1-2,CASRGTGTPSGYTF,TGTGCCAGCAGGGGCACCGGGACTCCGTCGGGCTACACCTTC
TRBD1,NA,TRBV7-9,TRBJ1-2,CASSRDRILGGYTF,TGTGCCAGCAGCAGGGACAGGATATTGGGTGGCTACACCTTC
TRBD1,once,TRBV7-9,TRBJ1-1,CASSNNRGNTEAFF,TGTGCCAGCAGCAATAACAGGGGGAACACTGAAGCTTTCTTT
NA,NA,TRBV11-2,TRBJ1-2,CASSRESRVSGYTF,TGTGCCAGCAGCCGCGAGTCCAGGGTTAGTGGCTACACCTTC
TRBD1,NA,TRBV19,TRBJ1-3,CASDRGDSGNTIYF,TGTGCCAGCGACAGGGGGGACTCTGGAAACACCATATATTTT
TRBD2,NA,TRBV28,TRBJ2-2,CASSPPETSGRAGELFF,TGTGCCAGCAGTCCGCCTGAGACTAGCGGGAGGGCCGGGGAGCTGTTTTTT
TRBD1,NA,TRBV7-2,TRBJ1-2,CASSSGQGVDGYTF,TGTGCCAGCAGCTCCGGACAGGGGGTCGATGGCTACACCTTC
NA,NA,TRBV19,TRBJ2-7,CASSTHLASGYEQYF,TGTGCCAGTAGTACGCATCTAGCCTCCGGCTACGAGCAGTACTTC
TRBD2,NA,TRBV5-1,TRBJ2-1,CASSLAVGLAGEGEQFF,TGCGCCAGCAGCCTCGCGGTGGGACTAGCGGGGGAGGGTGAGCAGTTCTTC
TRBD1,NA,TRBV5-1,TRBJ2-5,CASSPQGARETQYF,TGCGCCAGCAGCCCGCAGGGGGCCCGGGAGACCCAGTACTTC